The entry below describes one T cell receptor beta chain. What it recognizes is unknown. The study ran its PCR with 60 Vbeta and 13 Jbeta primers. The table came from immunoSEQ multiplex PCR; TCRdb's copy has only in-frame clones and leaves some out. The sample lists about 120,000 clones; about four fifths were seen once. This specimen comes from a study of cytomegalovirus exposure and HLA in healthy donors. General study findings and limits: Analysis was performed later, and it showed HLA-associated TCR beta chains to be more clonally expanded than equally common others. Segments of the TCR beta V type were, in most cases, productive about 87% or about 30% of the time in an earlier analysis.

All donors participated as healthy donors of bone marrow. V trimming: 0 bases; J trimming: 5 bases; junction bases outside the gene matches: 7. Germline V gene sequence: CDR1 MNHEY, CDR2 SVGAGI. This CDR3 is built from 16 residues. This clonotype was sampled from a female donor in good health and CMV-seropositive. Sequencing input: PBMCs. This sequence joins TRBV6-5 and TRBJ2-1, with 7 nucleotides matching TRBD2. CDR3 region: CASSYSSGELNNEQFF. The CDR3 coding sequence is TGTGCCAGCAGTTACTCGAGCGGGGAGCTAAACAATGAGCAGTTCTTC.